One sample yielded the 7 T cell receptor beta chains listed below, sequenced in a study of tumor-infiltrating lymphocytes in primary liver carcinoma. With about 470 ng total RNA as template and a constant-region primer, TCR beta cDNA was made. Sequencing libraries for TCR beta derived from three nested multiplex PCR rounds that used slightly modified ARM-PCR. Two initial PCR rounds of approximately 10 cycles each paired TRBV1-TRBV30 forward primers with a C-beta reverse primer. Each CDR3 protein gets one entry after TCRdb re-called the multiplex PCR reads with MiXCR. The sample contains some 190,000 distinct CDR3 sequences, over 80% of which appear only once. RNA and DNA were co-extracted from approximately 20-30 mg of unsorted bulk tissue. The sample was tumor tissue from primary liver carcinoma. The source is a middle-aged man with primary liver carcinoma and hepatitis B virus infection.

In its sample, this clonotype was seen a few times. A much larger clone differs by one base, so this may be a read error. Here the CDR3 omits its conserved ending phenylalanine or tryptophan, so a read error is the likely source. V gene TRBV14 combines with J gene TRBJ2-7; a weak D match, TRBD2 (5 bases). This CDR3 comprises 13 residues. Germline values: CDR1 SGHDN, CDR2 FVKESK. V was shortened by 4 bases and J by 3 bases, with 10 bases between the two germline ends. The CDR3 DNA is TGTGCCAGCAGCCTGAGCGGACTCTACGAGCAGTACTCC. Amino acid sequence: CASSLSGLYEQYS.

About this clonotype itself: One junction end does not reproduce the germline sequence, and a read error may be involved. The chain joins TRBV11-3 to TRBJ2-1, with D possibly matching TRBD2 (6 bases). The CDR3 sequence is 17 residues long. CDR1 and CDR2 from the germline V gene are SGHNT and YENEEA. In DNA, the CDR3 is TGTGCCGGCAGCTTAGGCGTACCGGGACTCCCTCACAATGAGCAATTCTTC. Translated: CAGSLGVPGLPHNEQFF.

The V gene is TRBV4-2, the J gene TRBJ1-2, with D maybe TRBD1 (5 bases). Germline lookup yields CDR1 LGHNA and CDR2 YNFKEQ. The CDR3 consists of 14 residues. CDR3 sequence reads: CTSSQEWTHDGYTF. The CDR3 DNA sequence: TGTACAAGCAGCCAAGAATGGACACATGATGGCTACACCTTC.

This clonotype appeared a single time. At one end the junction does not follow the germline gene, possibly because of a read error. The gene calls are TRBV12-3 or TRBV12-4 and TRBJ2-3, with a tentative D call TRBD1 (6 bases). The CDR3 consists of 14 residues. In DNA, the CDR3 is TGTGCCAGCAGTTTCATAGGGGGTGGGGATACGCGGTATTTT. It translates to CASSFIGGGDTRYF.

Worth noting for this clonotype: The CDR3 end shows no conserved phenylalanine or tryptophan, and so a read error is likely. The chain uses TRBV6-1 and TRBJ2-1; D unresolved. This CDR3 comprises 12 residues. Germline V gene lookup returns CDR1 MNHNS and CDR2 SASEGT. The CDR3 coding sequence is TGTGCCAGTAGTGAAGCGCAGTGGAGGCAGTTCTAC. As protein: CASSEAQWRQFY.

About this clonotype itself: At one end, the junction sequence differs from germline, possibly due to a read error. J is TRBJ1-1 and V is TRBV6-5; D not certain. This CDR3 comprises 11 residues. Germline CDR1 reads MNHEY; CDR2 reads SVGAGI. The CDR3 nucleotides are TGTACCAGCAGAGTGAACACTGAAGCTTTATTT. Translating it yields CTSRVNTEALF.

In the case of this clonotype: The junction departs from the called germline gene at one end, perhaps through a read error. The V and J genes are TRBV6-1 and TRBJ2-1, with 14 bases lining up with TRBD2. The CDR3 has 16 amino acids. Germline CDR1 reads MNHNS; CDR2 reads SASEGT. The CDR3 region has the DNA TGTGCCAGGAGTGAAGGGACTAGCGGGAGATACAATGAGCAGTTCTTC. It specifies CARSEGTSGRYNEQFF.